This T cell receptor beta chain was identified during a study of response to subunit inactivated influenza vaccine. This clonotype has a handful of counts. MiXCR was run by TCRdb on the RT-PCR reads, yielding one entry per CDR3 protein. This sample has around 190,000 distinct CDR3 sequences, with nearly 9.5% found just once. CDR3 length: 13 amino acids. Per the germline V gene, CDR1 is SGDLS and CDR2 is YYNGEE. V was pared by 4 bases and J by 6 bases, with 11 bases between. Specimen: non-naive T cells sorted from PBMCs, collected on the day of vaccination. V gene TRBV9 combines with J gene TRBJ2-1, with a possible D match to TRBD2 (6 bases). The TCR was taken from a man aged 50-60 years who received an inactivated influenza vaccine. The DNA for the CDR3 is TGTGCCAGCAGCCCCGGGACTCCCAATGAGCAGTTCTTC. Translating it yields CASSPGTPNEQFF.